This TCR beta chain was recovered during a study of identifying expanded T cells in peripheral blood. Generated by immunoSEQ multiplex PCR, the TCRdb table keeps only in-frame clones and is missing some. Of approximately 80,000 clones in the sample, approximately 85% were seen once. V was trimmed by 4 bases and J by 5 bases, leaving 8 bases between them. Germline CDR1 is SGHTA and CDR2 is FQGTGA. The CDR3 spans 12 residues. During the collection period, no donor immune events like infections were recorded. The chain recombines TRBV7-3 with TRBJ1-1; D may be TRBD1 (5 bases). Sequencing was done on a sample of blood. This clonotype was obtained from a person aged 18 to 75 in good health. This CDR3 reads CASSSGGTEAFF. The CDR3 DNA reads TGTGCCAGCAGCTCGGGGGGGACTGAAGCTTTCTTT.